Shown below are 17 T cell receptor beta chains from a single sample sequenced in a study of a mutant IDH1 vaccine in newly diagnosed glioma. The protocol was immunoSEQ multiplex PCR, while the TCRdb copy is restricted to in-frame clones and leaves out a portion. The sample has about 88,000 clones, over 75% seen once. The time point is: baseline, week 1 (first vaccination visit). Treatment indicated: pre-vaccination baseline after standard-of-care therapy. The sequences come from PBMCs, collected from a glioma patient treated with radiotherapy, temozolomide or both. The origin of the receptors is a man in his forties with glioma. Some clones in this sample may be carry-over from other donors' samples.

The chain carries TRBV5-8 and TRBJ2-3; 7 bases agree with TRBD2. This CDR3 is 15 amino acids long. Germline V CDR1 and CDR2: SGHTS, YDEGEE. V shed 2 bases, J shed 2 bases, and the junction held 5 bases outside the gene matches. The CDR3 DNA is TGTGCCAGCAGCTTACGAGCGGGGTCCACAGATACGCAGTATTTT. This sequence encodes CASSLRAGSTDTQYF.

The chain carries TRBV6-5 and TRBJ2-7; D is undetermined. The CDR3 contains 13 residues. V was cut by 0 bases and J by 4 bases, with 7 bases left in between. Per the germline V gene, CDR1 is MNHEY and CDR2 is SVGAGI. DNA for the CDR3: TGTGCCAGCAGTTACTCGACCTCATACGAGCAGTACTTC. Encoded protein: CASSYSTSYEQYF.

This chain joins TRBV18 and TRBJ1-3, with D tentatively TRBD1 (5 bases). The CDR3 extends over 16 amino acids. V was clipped by 5 bases and J by 0 bases, with 14 bases between them. Per the germline V gene, CDR1 is KGHSH and CDR2 is LQKENI. The chain's CDR3 is CASSTAQVGSGNTIYF. The CDR3 region has the DNA TGTGCCAGCTCAACGGCACAGGTCGGCTCTGGAAACACCATATATTTT. Based on the CDR3 plus reference TRBV18 and TRBJ1-3, the full variable domain is NAGVMQNPRHLVRRRGQEARLRCSPMKGHSHVYWYRQLPEEGLKFMVYLQKENIIDESGMPKERFSAEFPKEGPSILRIQQVVRGDSAAYFCASSTAQVGSGNTIYFGEGSWLTVV.

The chain recombines TRBV30 with TRBJ1-2; D possibly corresponds to TRBD1 (5 bases). The V end lost 0 bases, the J end lost 8 bases, and 13 bases lay between the germline ends. The CDR3 length is 13 residues. Germline V gene lookup returns CDR1 GTSNPN and CDR2 SVGIG (reference sequence). The CDR3 protein is CAWSVSGGAGYTF. In DNA form, the CDR3 reads TGTGCCTGGAGTGTATCGGGGGGAGCAGGCTACACCTTC. The variable domain in full, completed from reference TRBV30 and TRBJ1-2, reads SQTIHQWPATLVQPVGSPLSLECTVEGTSNPNLYWYRQAAGRGLQLLFYSVGIGQISSEVPQNLSASRPQDRQFILSSKKLLLSDSGFYLCAWSVSGGAGYTFGSGTRLTVV.

This chain joins TRBV6-5 and TRBJ2-5; 7 bases match TRBD1. This CDR3 contains 12 residues. Germline V lookup: CDR1 MNHEY, CDR2 SVGAGI. V was pared by 6 bases and J by 4 bases, with 2 bases of the junction left unmatched. The CDR3 DNA sequence: TGTGCCAGCAGGACAGGGAGAGAGACCCAGTACTTC. It specifies CASRTGRETQYF.

V is TRBV5-1 and J is TRBJ2-3; 11 nucleotides line up with TRBD2. The V segment lost 4 bases and the J segment 0 bases; nucleotides outside the gene matches: 4. The CDR3 runs 16 residues. The V gene's germline CDR1 is SGHRS and CDR2 YFSETQ. The CDR3 here is CASSMGTSGSTDTQYF. Written as DNA, the CDR3 is TGCGCCAGCAGCATGGGGACTAGCGGAAGCACAGATACGCAGTATTTT.

V is TRBV5-1 and J is TRBJ2-7, with TRBD2 as a possible D gene (6 bases). CDR3 length: 14 amino acids. Trimming left V 2 bases short and J 3 bases short, with 12 bases between. CDR1 and CDR2 (germline): SGHRS, YFSETQ. The CDR3 DNA sequence: TGCGCCAGCAGCTTCGGGGGTGCCTACTACGAGCAGTACTTC. It is translated as CASSFGGAYYEQYF.

The V gene is TRBV27, the J gene TRBJ2-5; 8 bases are a match to TRBD2. After removal of 2 bases from V and 1 base from J, the junction contained 6 bases not matched to a gene. The CDR3 spans 16 residues. Germline values: CDR1 MNHEY, CDR2 SMNVEV (reference sequence). The DNA of the CDR3 is TGTGCCAGCAGTTTAGGGGGGGCGGGGGGCCAAGAGACCCAGTACTTC. This sequence encodes CASSLGGAGGQETQYF.

The chain joins TRBV5-6 to TRBJ2-7; TRBD2 might be the D (6 bases). The germline gives CDR1 SGHDT, CDR2 YYEEEE. V lost 4 bases to trimming and J lost 7 bases, with 12 bases between them. The CDR3 runs to 12 residues. The CDR3 spells CASSPNGGEQYF. DNA of the CDR3: TGTGCCAGCAGCCCCAATGGGGGGGAGCAGTACTTC.

The chain is built from TRBV14 and TRBJ1-2, with D possibly being TRBD1 (5 bases). Per germline, CDR1 SGHDN and CDR2 FVKESK. V was cut by 2 bases and J by 4 bases, with 8 bases left in between. CDR3 length equals 13 residues. The CDR3 loop reads CASSQQGSYGYTF. The CDR3 bases are TGTGCCAGCAGCCAACAGGGTTCCTATGGCTACACCTTC. Complete variable domain (other parts from reference TRBV14 and TRBJ1-2): EAGVTQFPSHSVIEKGQTVTLRCDPISGHDNLYWYRRVMGKEIKFLLHFVKESKQDESGMPNNRFLAERTGGTYSTLKVQPAELEDSGVYFCASSQQGSYGYTFGSGTRLTVV.

The rearrangement links TRBV6-1 to TRBJ1-3; D uncertain. Germline assignment: CDR1 MNHNS and CDR2 SASEGT. The CDR3 spans 13 residues. V was cut by 3 bases and J by 4 bases, with 7 bases left in between. Here the CDR3 reads CASSDWLGNTIYF. The CDR3 DNA sequence: TGTGCCAGCAGTGATTGGTTAGGAAACACCATATATTTT.

The genes are TRBV6-5 and TRBJ1-6; D is ambiguous. The CDR3 has 14 residues. The V and J ends lost 5 bases and 10 bases respectively, with 15 bases between them. CDR1 MNHEY and CDR2 SVGAGI come from the germline V gene. This CDR3 reads CASSEDGSRSPLHF. In DNA, the CDR3 is TGTGCCAGCAGTGAGGACGGGTCACGCTCACCCCTCCACTTT.

This clone has a handful of counts. V gene TRBV7-9 combines with J gene TRBJ2-6, with unresolved D. Germline V gene data show CDR1 as SEHNR and CDR2 as FQNEAQ (reference sequence). Trimming left V 5 bases short and J 2 bases short, with 7 bases between. CDR3 length: 14 amino acids. This CDR3 is CASSLVTGANVLTF. The CDR3 DNA sequence: TGTGCCAGCAGCCTCGTGACTGGGGCCAACGTCCTGACTTTC.

This clone was observed once. V is TRBV5-1 and J is TRBJ1-2; 7 nucleotides line up with TRBD1. Germline V gene lookup returns CDR1 SGHRS and CDR2 YFSETQ. Losses at the gene ends were 0 bases for V and 2 bases for J; bases not matched to a gene: 7. The CDR3 extends over 16 amino acids. The CDR3 DNA reads TGCGCCAGCAGCTTGGAGGGGACAGCTGTCAACTATGGCTACACCTTC. Protein: CASSLEGTAVNYGYTF.

This chain uses TRBV19 with TRBJ1-5; 7 bases agree with TRBD1. Germline lookup yields CDR1 LNHDA and CDR2 SQIVND (reference sequence). The CDR3 is 18 residues long. J lost 0 bases, V lost 7 bases, and 15 bases had no gene match. The CDR3 loop reads CASTQRGTVYNSNQPQHF. The CDR3 bases are TGTGCCAGTACCCAGCGTGGGACAGTCTATAATAGCAATCAGCCCCAGCATTTT. The full variable domain, completed using reference TRBV19 and TRBJ1-5, is DGGITQSPKYLFRKEGQNVTLSCEQNLNHDAMYWYRQDPGQGLRLIYYSQIVNDFQKGDIAEGYSVSREKKESFPLTVTSAQKNPTAFYLCASTQRGTVYNSNQPQHFGDGTRLSIL.

The gene calls are TRBV5-1 and TRBJ1-4; possibly TRBD1 for D (6 bases). CDR1 and CDR2 (germline): SGHRS, YFSETQ. This CDR3 is 14 amino acids long. Trimming left V 2 bases short and J 8 bases short, with 13 bases between. This CDR3 is CASSLGGLEEKLFF. In DNA form, the CDR3 reads TGCGCCAGCAGCTTAGGGGGGTTGGAAGAAAAACTGTTTTTT. Filled out from reference TRBV5-1 and TRBJ1-4, the complete variable domain reads KAGVTQTPRYLIKTRGQQVTLSCSPISGHRSVSWYQQTPGQGLQFLFEYFSETQRNKGNFPGRFSGRQFSNSRSEMNVSTLELGDSALYLCASSLGGLEEKLFFGSGTQLSVL.

The J gene is TRBJ1-2, the V gene TRBV28; 9 bases map to TRBD1. The length of the CDR3 is 15 residues. Germline V CDR1 and CDR2: MDHEN, SYDVKM. V was pared by 6 bases and J by 0 bases, with 5 bases of the junction left unmatched. This CDR3 reads CASREQGAPNYGYTF. CDR3 DNA: TGTGCCAGCAGGGAACAGGGGGCGCCTAACTATGGCTACACCTTC.